This TCR beta chain was sequenced for a study of blood T cell repertoires in COVID-19. The CDR3 covers 14 residues. V lost 6 bases and J 2 bases, leaving 11 bases between the germline ends. CDR1 LNHDA and CDR2 SQIVND come from the germline V gene (reference sequence). In the original analysis: Amplification of reference gene primers was used by the study to estimate nucleated cell counts. The data were produced by immunoSEQ multiplex PCR, yet TCRdb's version contains in-frame clones alone and is incomplete. D and trimming were read from the DNA, whereas the V and J calls and clone size are those reported in that table. The sample holds around 130,000 clones; approximately 88% are singletons and the top ten take about 1.5%.

This chain connects TRBV19 to TRBJ1-3, with D perhaps matching TRBD1 (6 bases). This clonotype was sampled from a man between 60 and 75 years old with acute or convalescent COVID-19. The sample comprised peripheral blood. DNA for the CDR3: TGTGCCAGTAGCCCCCGGGACACTGGAAACACCATATATTTT. The encoded protein is CASSPRDTGNTIYF. The complete variable domain, with remaining parts taken from reference TRBV19 and TRBJ1-3, reads DGGITQSPKYLFRKEGQNVTLSCEQNLNHDAMYWYRQDPGQGLRLIYYSQIVNDFQKGDIAEGYSVSREKKESFPLTVTSAQKNPTAFYLCASSPRDTGNTIYFGEGSWLTVV.